These 30 T cell receptor beta chains came from one sample sequenced in a study of cytomegalovirus exposure and HLA in healthy donors. PCR used 60 Vbeta primers and 13 Jbeta primers. TCRdb's table, derived via immunoSEQ multiplex PCR, lists solely in-frame clones and lacks some. Among just over 200,000 clones listed, more than 75% were seen once. Sequenced material: PBMCs. These receptors were collected from a woman aged 35 to 49 in good health and CMV-seronegative.

The table lists this clone with a few counts. This CDR3 reads CASSEALPGQLKPQHF. In DNA form, the CDR3 reads TGTGCCAGCAGTGAAGCGCTTCCGGGACAGTTGAAGCCCCAGCATTTT. The chain has TRBV6-1 and TRBJ1-5; TRBD1 matches at 7 bases. Germline V lookup: CDR1 MNHNS, CDR2 SASEGT. Trimming took 0 bases from V and 8 from J; bases not matched to a gene: 10. This CDR3 spans 16 amino acids.

V and J are TRBV5-1 and TRBJ2-3; 11 bases are a match to TRBD2. This CDR3 region has 16 residues. The J segment lost 1 base and the V segment lost 4 bases, leaving 5 bases of the junction unmatched. CDR1 is SGHRS, CDR2 YFSETQ, per germline. DNA of the CDR3: TGCGCCAGCAGCGCCCAGGGACTAGCGGGCACAGATACGCAGTATTTT. Its protein product is CASSAQGLAGTDTQYF.

This clone was detected a few times. V gene TRBV10-3 combines with J gene TRBJ2-5, with 11 bases matching TRBD2. With 2 bases clipped from V and 5 bases from J, the junction kept 7 bases outside the gene matches. This CDR3 has 16 residues. Looked up from germline, CDR1 is ENHRY and CDR2 is SYGVKD. In DNA form, the CDR3 reads TGTGCCATCAGTGAGGCGCTACTAGCGGGAGACGAGACCCAGTACTTC. This gives the protein CAISEALLAGDETQYF.

This chain connects TRBV7-9 to TRBJ1-1; TRBD1 might be the D (6 bases). V lost 5 bases and J 2 bases, leaving 15 bases between the germline ends. The germline gives CDR1 SEHNR, CDR2 FQNEAQ (reference sequence). The CDR3 spans 15 residues. The CDR3: CASSLATGQNTEAFF. For the CDR3, the DNA is TGTGCCAGCAGCCTTGCGACAGGACAAAACACTGAAGCTTTCTTT. Combining the CDR3 with reference TRBV7-9 and TRBJ1-1 gives the whole variable domain DTGVSQNPRHKITKRGQNVTFRCDPISEHNRLYWYRQTLGQGPEFLTYFQNEAQLEKSRLLSDRFSAERPKGSFSTLEIQRTEQGDSAMYLCASSLATGQNTEAFFGQGTRLTVV.

The J gene is TRBJ2-3, the V gene TRBV4-1; D is possibly TRBD1 (6 bases). The V end lost 1 base, the J end lost 3 bases, and 17 bases lay between the germline ends. The CDR3 spans 17 residues. Germline CDR1 MGHRA, CDR2 YSYEKL. This CDR3 reads CASSQVLLGAATDTQYF. In nucleotides, the CDR3 is TGCGCCAGCAGCCAAGTGCTCCTGGGGGCGGCGACAGATACGCAGTATTTT.

The chain is built from TRBV4-1 and TRBJ1-1; D not resolved. From germline, CDR1 is MGHRA and CDR2 YSYEKL. V was pared by 0 bases and J by 7 bases, with 15 bases between. This CDR3 region has 15 residues. CDR3 in DNA: TGCGCCAGCAGCCAAGAGCCCAGCCTGCGGAATGAAGCTTTCTTT. As protein: CASSQEPSLRNEAFF.

This rearrangement joins TRBV18 to TRBJ2-2; 11 bases are a match to TRBD1. CDR1 and CDR2 from the germline V gene are KGHSH and LQKENI. The CDR3 has 19 residues. Trimming removed 4 bases from V and 6 bases from J; junction bases left unmatched: 16. The CDR3 protein is CASSLTRNGQGALSGELFF. CDR3 coding DNA: TGTGCCAGCTCACTGACACGAAATGGACAGGGGGCACTCTCCGGGGAGCTGTTTTTT.

This chain uses TRBV30 with TRBJ1-2; D is possibly TRBD1 (5 bases). This CDR3 is built from 13 residues. Germline values: CDR1 GTSNPN, CDR2 SVGIG (reference sequence). V was trimmed by 3 bases and J by 9 bases, leaving 17 bases between them. CDR3 residues: CAWRADGPGRYTF. The CDR3 DNA sequence: TGTGCCTGGAGAGCCGACGGGCCAGGGCGCTACACCTTC.

CDR3 region: CASSFSGTDTQYF. DNA for the CDR3: TGTGCCAGCAGCTTCTCCGGGACAGATACGCAGTATTTT. V is TRBV5-6 and J is TRBJ2-3; no clear D gene. V shed 2 bases and J shed 3 bases, with 7 bases lying between them. There are 13 residues in the CDR3. Germline CDR1 is SGHDT and CDR2 is YYEEEE.

This clone has a single count. The genes are TRBV11-2 and TRBJ2-7, with a possible D match to TRBD1 (5 bases). This CDR3 has 13 amino acids. With 4 bases removed from V and 4 bases from J, the gap between germline ends came to 11 bases. The germline V gene encodes CDR1 SGHAT and CDR2 FQNNGV. The CDR3 nucleotides are TGTGCCAGCAGCTCCCACCAGGGATACGAGCAGTACTTC. This encodes CASSSHQGYEQYF.

V gene TRBV6-6 combines with J gene TRBJ1-5; TRBD1 is a possible D gene (5 bases). The V and J ends lost 5 bases and 0 bases respectively, with 14 bases between them. Germline CDR1 MNHNY, CDR2 SVGAGI (reference sequence). This CDR3 is 16 amino acids long. The CDR3 region has the DNA TGTGCCAGCAGTAACCCCGGGACTGATAGCAATCAGCCCCAGCATTTT. Amino acid sequence: CASSNPGTDSNQPQHF.

This sequence joins TRBV6-6 and TRBJ1-1; D unresolved. V was shortened by 2 bases and J by 10 bases, with 14 bases between the two germline ends. Germline-derived CDR1 and CDR2 are MNHNY and SVGAGI (reference sequence). The CDR3 is 13 residues long. The CDR3 DNA reads TGTGCCAGCAGTTACACCGGGGTGAATGGAGCTTTCTTT. Translating gives CASSYTGVNGAFF.

The chain carries TRBV30 and TRBJ1-3, with TRBD1 as a possible D gene (6 bases). Between the trimmed V and J ends, which lost 4 bases and 2 bases, there was a span of 12 bases. The CDR3 has 14 residues. CDR1 is GTSNPN, CDR2 SVGIG, per germline (reference sequence). The CDR3: CAWIPGVTGNTIYF. The CDR3 DNA is TGTGCCTGGATTCCAGGGGTTACTGGAAACACCATATATTTT.

The rearrangement uses TRBV2 and TRBJ1-3, with a weak D call TRBD1 (6 bases). Germline V CDR1 and CDR2: SNHLY, FYNNEI. The CDR3 sequence is 15 residues long. V gave up 6 bases and J gave up 3 bases, with 15 bases separating them. Here the CDR3 DNA reads TGTGCCAGCAGAGAACAGGGTTCAGTTGGAAACACCATATATTTT. This translates into CASREQGSVGNTIYF.

The V and J genes are TRBV27 and TRBJ1-1, with a tentative D call TRBD1 (5 bases). There are 15 residues in the CDR3. CDR1 and CDR2 from the germline V gene are MNHEY and SMNVEV (reference sequence). The V end lost 6 bases, the J end lost 4 bases, and 18 bases lay between the germline ends. In DNA, the CDR3 is TGTGCCAGCAGCCTCCGTCCAGGGATGCGCACTGAAGCTTTCTTT. Translating it yields CASSLRPGMRTEAFF.

The chain uses TRBV18 and TRBJ1-4; the D gene is possibly TRBD1 (6 bases). Germline CDR1 reads KGHSH; CDR2 reads LQKENI. V dropped 3 bases and J dropped 8 bases, with 13 bases sitting between them. The length of the CDR3 is 14 residues. CDR3 coding DNA: TGTGCCAGCTCACCTACAGGGAATAACGAAAAACTGTTTTTT. Translation gives CASSPTGNNEKLFF.

The V call is TRBV4-2, the J call TRBJ2-5, with 7 bases aligning to TRBD2. Per germline, CDR1 LGHNA and CDR2 YNFKEQ. The CDR3 totals 14 residues. Germline trimming cut 4 bases from V and 5 bases from J; bases unmatched to any gene: 7. This CDR3 is CASSLQEGGETQYF. For the CDR3, the DNA is TGTGCCAGCAGCCTACAAGAGGGAGGGGAGACCCAGTACTTC.

The V and J genes are TRBV6-6 and TRBJ2-5; no clear D gene. The germline gives CDR1 MNHNY, CDR2 SVGAGI (reference sequence). Between the trimmed V and J ends, which lost 5 bases and 1 base, there was a span of 17 bases. This CDR3 spans 16 amino acids. The DNA of the CDR3 is TGTGCCAGCAGTCAACCCGAGGTGGCAGTCCAAGAGACCCAGTACTTC. Its protein is CASSQPEVAVQETQYF.

This rearrangement joins TRBV5-4 to TRBJ2-3, with D possibly TRBD2 on 6 matching bases. The V and J ends lost 4 bases and 4 bases respectively, with 10 bases between them. This CDR3 contains 13 residues. Germline lookup yields CDR1 SGHNT and CDR2 YYREEE (reference sequence). CDR3 DNA sequence: TGTGCCAGCAGCAATACTAGCCCAGATACGCAGTATTTT. Translated: CASSNTSPDTQYF.

The genes are TRBV6-6 and TRBJ2-7; tentative D call: TRBD2 (5 bases). CDR1 is MNHNY, CDR2 SVGAGI, per germline (reference sequence). This CDR3 contains 16 residues. Trimming took off 4 bases at V and 4 bases at J, with 20 bases between the two ends. The CDR3 spells CASSSWPLMRGYEQYF. For the CDR3, the DNA is TGTGCCAGCAGTTCCTGGCCCCTGATGAGAGGGTACGAGCAGTACTTC.

This CDR3 is CASIRRANEKLFF. DNA of the CDR3: TGTGCCAGCATTAGGCGGGCTAATGAAAAACTGTTTTTT. The V gene is TRBV28, the J gene TRBJ1-4, with D unresolved. This CDR3 is 13 amino acids long. Trimming shortened V by 7 bases and J by 3 bases, and 9 bases separated the two germline ends. Germline-derived CDR1 and CDR2 are MDHEN and SYDVKM.

This chain uses TRBV7-3 with TRBJ2-7; D unclear. This CDR3 has 14 residues. Trimming took 2 bases from V and 0 from J, leaving 8 bases between them. From germline, CDR1 is SGHTA and CDR2 FQGTGA. CDR3 amino acids: CASSLAGFSYEQYF. The CDR3 DNA reads TGTGCCAGCAGCTTAGCCGGGTTCTCCTACGAGCAGTACTTC.

The chain combines TRBV19 with TRBJ2-1; 7 nucleotides align to TRBD2. The CDR3 has 16 amino acids. Trimming removed 3 bases from V and 6 bases from J; junction bases left unmatched: 11. CDR1 and CDR2 from the germline V gene are LNHDA and SQIVND (reference sequence). The CDR3 region has the DNA TGTGCCAGTAGTATGCCCCCTGGCGGGAGCATCAATGAGCAGTTCTTC. Protein product: CASSMPPGGSINEQFF.

V is TRBV6-1 and J is TRBJ1-6, with D perhaps matching TRBD1 (6 bases). The CDR3 is made up of 15 amino acids. CDR1 is MNHNS, CDR2 SASEGT, per germline. V shed 2 bases and J shed 7 bases, with 12 bases lying between them. The CDR3 is CASSEPPGVNSPLHF. The CDR3, as DNA: TGTGCCAGCAGTGAACCCCCAGGGGTAAATTCACCCCTCCACTTT.

With regard to this clone: The junction and the germline gene differ at one end; a read error may be behind it. At the DNA level, this CDR3 is encoded by other sequences in the same sample as well. This chain joins TRBV2 and TRBJ1-1, with a possible D match to TRBD1 (6 bases). The CDR3 is 11 amino acids. Germline CDR1 reads SNHLY; CDR2 reads FYNNEI. This CDR3 reads CANKGDTEAFF. CDR3 nucleotide sequence: TGTGCCAACAAGGGGGACACTGAGGCTTTCTTT.

The V gene is TRBV4-1, the J gene TRBJ2-5, with a tentative D call TRBD1 (6 bases). The DNA end is more similar to TRBJ2-7, so the J call may be wrong. This CDR3 region has 16 residues. The V gene's germline CDR1 is MGHRA and CDR2 YSYEKL. The CDR3 spells CASSQGSTGFSYEQYF. As DNA, the CDR3 is TGCGCCAGCAGCCAAGGGAGTACAGGGTTCTCCTACGAGCAGTACTTC.

This rearrangement joins TRBV7-9 to TRBJ1-2; D gene unclear. This CDR3 has 13 residues. The V end lost 1 base, the J end lost 4 bases, and 7 bases lay between the germline ends. Looked up from germline, CDR1 is SEHNR and CDR2 is FQNEAQ (reference sequence). CDR3 coding DNA: TGTGCCAGCAGCTTAGAACAGACCTATGGCTACACCTTC. The encoded protein is CASSLEQTYGYTF.

This chain uses TRBV6-6 with TRBJ2-1, with 9 bases that match TRBD1. This CDR3 comprises 16 residues. The V segment lost 4 bases and the J segment 8 bases; nucleotides outside the gene matches: 12. CDR1 and CDR2 (germline): MNHNY, SVGAGI (reference sequence). CDR3 sequence: CASSSFAGTGRDEQFF. The CDR3 DNA reads as TGTGCCAGCAGTTCCTTCGCCGGGACAGGGCGGGATGAGCAGTTCTTC.

The DNA of the CDR3 is TGTGCCAGTCAACAGGGGTTAGAAATCTCGCTTTATGGCTACACCTTC. Translation: CASQQGLEISLYGYTF. This chain connects TRBV28 to TRBJ1-2, with 7 bases identical to TRBD1. Per germline, CDR1 MDHEN and CDR2 SYDVKM. This CDR3 is 16 amino acids long. Trimming took 9 bases from V and 5 from J; bases not matched to a gene: 18.

This clone was seen a handful of times. The chain couples TRBV30 to TRBJ2-7, with TRBD2 identical over 8 bases. CDR3 length equals 16 residues. Germline V gene lookup returns CDR1 GTSNPN and CDR2 SVGIG (reference sequence). V lost 0 bases, J lost 0 bases, and 7 bases stayed unmatched. For the CDR3, the DNA is TGTGCCTGGAGTGTACGAGGCGGGAGGTCCTCCTACGAGCAGTACTTC. Its translation is CAWSVRGGRSSYEQYF.